The present entry profiles one TCR beta chain with its context. Per the germline V gene, CDR1 is KGHSH and CDR2 is LQKENI. The CDR3 is 16 amino acids. The V segment lost 4 bases and the J segment 5 bases; nucleotides outside the gene matches: 11. The data were obtained in a study of blood T cell repertoires in COVID-19. In the study overall: The United States, Italy and Spain supplied acute and convalescent COVID-19 samples. T cells, B-cell-depleted T cells, or PBMCs supplied cDNA or gDNA.

In the authors' workflow: Estimation of nucleated cell counts relied on the amplification of reference gene primers. Clones were read by immunoSEQ multiplex PCR, and TCRdb kept only the in-frame ones, dropping some. V, J and clone size derive from that table, while D and trimming were established from the DNA sequence. The profile covers about 150,000 clones, with around 80% appearing a single time and 15% taken by the ten largest. The TCR originated in a human donor with acute or convalescent COVID-19. The donor label of this sample is uncertain. The sample comprised peripheral blood. V usage is TRBV18 and J usage is TRBJ1-2; 9 positions agree with TRBD1. In nucleotides, the CDR3 is TGTGCCAGCTCACACAAGAGCGATGGACAGGGGTATGGCTACACCTTC. As protein: CASSHKSDGQGYGYTF.